Sequencing of this TCR beta chain was carried out in a study of blood T cell repertoires in COVID-19. Study details: There were acute and convalescent COVID-19 samples, and they came from the United States, Italy and Spain. The cDNA or gDNA used as material had been derived from T cells, B-cell-depleted T cells, or PBMCs.

The germline CDR1 and CDR2 sequences are SGHAT and FQNNGV. Trimming cost V 3 bases and J 4 bases; bases outside gene matches: 11. The CDR3 runs 17 residues. Patients at the Seattle site were enrolled during active infection and followed longitudinally. The method was immunoSEQ multiplex PCR; TCRdb's version includes in-frame clones alone and lacks a portion of them. This table holds about 230,000 clones, around 86% found once. This sequence joins TRBV11-2 and TRBJ2-3, with TRBD2 matching 9 bases. The sequencing sample was made of peripheral blood. This TCR was recovered from a man aged 45-60 years with COVID-19, enrolled during active disease. Here the CDR3 reads CASSFYSSGISADTQYF. The CDR3 region has the DNA TGTGCCAGCAGCTTTTATTCTAGCGGGATATCAGCAGATACGCAGTATTTT. Using reference TRBV11-2 and TRBJ2-3 for the parts outside the CDR3, the full variable domain is EAGVAQSPRYKIIEKRQSVAFWCNPISGHATLYWYQQILGQGPKLLIQFQNNGVVDDSQLPKDRFSAERLKGVDSTLKIQPAKLEDSAVYLCASSFYSSGISADTQYFGPGTRLTVL.